This T cell receptor beta chain appears in the sequencing data of a study of cytomegalovirus exposure and HLA in healthy donors. The study, taken as a whole, reports: Most of the TCR beta V segments (in an earlier analysis) were productive either about 90% or about 30% of the time. Some V segments (TRBV6-2 and TRBV6-3 among them) were excluded as indistinguishable. TCR beta chains associated with HLA were, in a later analysis, more clonally expanded than equally common others.

This CDR3 comprises 15 residues. Looked up from germline, CDR1 is WSHSY and CDR2 is SAAADI. With 0 bases removed from V and 2 bases from J, the gap between germline ends came to 8 bases. This clone was seen a single time. The target antigen is unknown. Primers included in the PCR were 60 Vbeta and 13 Jbeta primers. The table came from immunoSEQ multiplex PCR; TCRdb's copy has only in-frame clones and leaves some out. The repertoire includes roughly 100,000 clones, over 80% of them detected once, and just over 2.5% sits in the top ten. Healthy bone marrow donors formed the donor group. The sequence derives from a man between 35 and 55 years old in good health and CMV-seronegative. J is TRBJ1-5 and V is TRBV10-2; D perhaps matches TRBD1 (6 bases). The sequencing input was PBMCs. DNA for the CDR3: TGCGCCAGCAGTGAGTCCCGACAGGGCAATCAGCCCCAGCATTTT. Encoded protein: CASSESRQGNQPQHF.